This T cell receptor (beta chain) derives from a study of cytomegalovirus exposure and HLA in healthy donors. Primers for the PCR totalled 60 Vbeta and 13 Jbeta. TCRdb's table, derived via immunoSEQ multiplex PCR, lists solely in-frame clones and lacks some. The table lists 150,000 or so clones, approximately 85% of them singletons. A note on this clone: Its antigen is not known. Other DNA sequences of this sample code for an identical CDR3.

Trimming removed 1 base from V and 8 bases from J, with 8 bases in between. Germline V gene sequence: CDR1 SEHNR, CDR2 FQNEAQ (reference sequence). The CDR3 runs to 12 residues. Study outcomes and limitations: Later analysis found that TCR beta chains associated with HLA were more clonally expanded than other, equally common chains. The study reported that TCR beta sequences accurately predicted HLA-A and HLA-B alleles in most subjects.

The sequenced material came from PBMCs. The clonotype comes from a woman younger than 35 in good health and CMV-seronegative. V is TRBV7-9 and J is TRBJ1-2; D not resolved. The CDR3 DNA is TGTGCCAGCAGCTTAGAGGCGGGAGGCTACACCTTC. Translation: CASSLEAGGYTF.